This T cell receptor (beta chain) came from a study of cytomegalovirus exposure and HLA in healthy donors. Looking at the study overall: HLA-typed donors were the source of 83 million or so unique TCRs, which an early data release held.

Study-wide results and limits: Cytomegalovirus status was reportedly diagnosed by the classifier with high specificity and sensitivity.

PCR primers comprised 60 Vbeta and 13 Jbeta primers. Libraries were prepared by immunoSEQ multiplex PCR; TCRdb keeps only in-frame clonotypes and omits some of them. The sample has some 120,000 clones, around three quarters seen once. Trimming pared 8 bases from V and 5 bases from J, leaving 16 bases between. CDR1 and CDR2 from the germline V gene are SGHNT and YYREEE (reference sequence). CDR3 size: 13 residues. About this clone: Its antigen is unknown.

This TCR was recovered from a young man in good health and CMV-seropositive. The chain combines TRBV5-4 with TRBJ2-5, with D possibly matching TRBD2 (6 bases). Specimen: PBMCs. The CDR3: CASSREKDETQYF. In DNA form, the CDR3 reads TGTGCCAGTTCTCGGGAGAAGGATGAGACCCAGTACTTC.